This record concerns one T cell receptor beta chain sequence. Its target is not known. This entry comes from a study of cytomegalovirus exposure and HLA in healthy donors. Study information: Clustering assigned 81% of the approximately 430 genotyped donors to the Caucasian-associated ancestry cluster.

Study-wide results and caveats: The presence/absence work took it that sequencing depth was about the same across donors. An analysis done earlier found most TCR beta V segments productive about 90% or about 30% of the time. Using a false discovery rate of 0.05, a later analysis showed that 15,000 to 20,000 TCR beta sequences were associated with HLA alleles.

V lost 5 bases to trimming and J lost 0 bases, with 23 bases between them. The CDR3 is 18 amino acids. Germline CDR1 LNHNV, CDR2 YYDKDF (reference sequence). The PCR employed 60 Vbeta primers together with 13 Jbeta primers. Measured with immunoSEQ multiplex PCR; TCRdb has only the in-frame clones, and not every one. In all, the sample yields under 60,000 clones. Sequences were obtained from PBMCs. The receptor was isolated from a woman aged 30 to 39 in good health and CMV-seropositive. The rearrangement links TRBV15 to TRBJ2-7, with D possibly being TRBD1 (6 bases). The CDR3 DNA follows: TGTGCCACCAGCCGTCCCACAAAACGGGACACTATCTCCTACGAGCAGTACTTC. Translation gives CATSRPTKRDTISYEQYF. The full variable domain, completed using reference TRBV15 and TRBJ2-7, is DAMVIQNPRYQVTQFGKPVTLSCSQTLNHNVMYWYQQKSSQAPKLLFHYYDKDFNNEADTPDNFQSRRPNTSFCFLDIRSPGLGDTAMYLCATSRPTKRDTISYEQYFGPGTRLTVT.